Here is one T cell receptor (beta chain) with its context. The antigen remains undetermined. These data belong to a study of cytomegalovirus exposure and HLA in healthy donors. Study-wide points: Common viral pathogens seemed, in a later analysis, to connect with several of the most significant clusters. Fewer N-insertions (relative to the approximately 670-donor mean) were reportedly seen in an Asian-associated ancestry cluster in a later analysis.

Looked up from germline, CDR1 is MDHEN and CDR2 is SYDVKM. CDR3 length equals 13 residues. The ends were cut back, 6 bases at V and 7 bases at J, with 12 bases in the middle. PCR involved 60 Vbeta and 13 Jbeta primers. Original processing methods: Later, an analysis found 75 million to 100 million unique TCR beta chains, and some 10 million of these were shared. The table came from immunoSEQ multiplex PCR; TCRdb's copy has only in-frame clones and leaves some out. The D gene and trimming were derived from the DNA, and the V and J assignments and clone size from that table. The table shows more than 90,000 clones, with 70% to 85% occurring only once.

This receptor was obtained from a woman between 50 and 59 years old in good health and CMV-seropositive. Material: PBMCs. The rearrangement links TRBV28 to TRBJ1-4, with unresolved D. DNA of the CDR3: TGTGCCAGCAGCCCAAACCCGGGTGAAAAACTGTTTTTT. Translation gives CASSPNPGEKLFF.